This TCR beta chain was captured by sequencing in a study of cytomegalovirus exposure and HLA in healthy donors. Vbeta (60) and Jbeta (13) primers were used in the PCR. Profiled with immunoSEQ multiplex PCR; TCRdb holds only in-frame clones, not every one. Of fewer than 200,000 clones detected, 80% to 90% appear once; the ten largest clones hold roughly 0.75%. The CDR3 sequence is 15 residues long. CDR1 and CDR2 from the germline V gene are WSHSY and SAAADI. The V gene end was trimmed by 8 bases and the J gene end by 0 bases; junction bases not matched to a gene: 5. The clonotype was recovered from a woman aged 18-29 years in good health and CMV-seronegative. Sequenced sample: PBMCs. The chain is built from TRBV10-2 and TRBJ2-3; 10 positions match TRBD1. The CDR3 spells CASSPGQGSTDTQYF. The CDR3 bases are TGCGCCAGCTCTCCGGGACAGGGGAGCACAGATACGCAGTATTTT.